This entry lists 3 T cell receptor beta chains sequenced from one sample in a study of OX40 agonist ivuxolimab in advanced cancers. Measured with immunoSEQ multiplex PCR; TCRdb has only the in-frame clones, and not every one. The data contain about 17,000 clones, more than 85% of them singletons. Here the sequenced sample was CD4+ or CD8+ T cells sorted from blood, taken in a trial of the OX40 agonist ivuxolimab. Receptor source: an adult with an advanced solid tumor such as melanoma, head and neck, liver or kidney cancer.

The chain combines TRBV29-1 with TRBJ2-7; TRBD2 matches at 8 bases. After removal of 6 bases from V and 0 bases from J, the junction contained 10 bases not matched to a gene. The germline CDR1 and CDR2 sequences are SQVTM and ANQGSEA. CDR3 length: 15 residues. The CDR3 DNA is TGCAGCGTCTATATACTAGCGGAGGGCTCCTACGAGCAGTACTTC. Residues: CSVYILAEGSYEQYF.

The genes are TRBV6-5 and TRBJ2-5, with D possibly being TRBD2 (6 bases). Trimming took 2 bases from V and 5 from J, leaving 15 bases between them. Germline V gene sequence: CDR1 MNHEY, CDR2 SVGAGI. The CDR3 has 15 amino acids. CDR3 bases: TGTGCCAGCAGTTACCGCGGGATACGCTTGGAGACCCAGTACTTC. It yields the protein CASSYRGIRLETQYF.

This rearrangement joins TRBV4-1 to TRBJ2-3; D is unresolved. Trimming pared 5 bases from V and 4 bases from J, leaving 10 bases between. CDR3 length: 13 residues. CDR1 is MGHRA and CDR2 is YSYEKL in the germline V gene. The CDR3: CASSALGADTQYF. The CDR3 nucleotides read TGCGCCAGCAGCGCCCTCGGTGCAGATACGCAGTATTTT.